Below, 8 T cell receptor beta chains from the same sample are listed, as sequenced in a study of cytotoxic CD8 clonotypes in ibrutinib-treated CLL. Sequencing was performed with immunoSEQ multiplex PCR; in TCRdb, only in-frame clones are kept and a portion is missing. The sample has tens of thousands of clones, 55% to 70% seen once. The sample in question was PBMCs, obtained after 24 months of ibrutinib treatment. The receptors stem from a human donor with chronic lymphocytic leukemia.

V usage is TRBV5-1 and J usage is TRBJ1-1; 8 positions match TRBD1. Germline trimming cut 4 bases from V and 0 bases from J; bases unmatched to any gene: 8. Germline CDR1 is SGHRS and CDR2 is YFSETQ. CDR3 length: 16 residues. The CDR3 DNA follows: TGCGCCAGCAGCAGAACCGGGACAGGTGTGAACACTGAAGCTTTCTTT. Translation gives CASSRTGTGVNTEAFF.

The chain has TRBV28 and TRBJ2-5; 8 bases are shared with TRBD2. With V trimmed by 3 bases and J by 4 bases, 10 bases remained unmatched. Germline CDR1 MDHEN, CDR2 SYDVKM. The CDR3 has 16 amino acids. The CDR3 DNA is TGTGCCAGCAGTTTTGCCTCGGGAGGGGCGAGAGAGACCCAGTACTTC. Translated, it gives CASSFASGGARETQYF.

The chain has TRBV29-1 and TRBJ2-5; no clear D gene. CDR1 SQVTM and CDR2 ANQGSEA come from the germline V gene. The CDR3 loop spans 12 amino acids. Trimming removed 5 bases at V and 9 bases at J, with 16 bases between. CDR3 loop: CSVSDNLGAQYF. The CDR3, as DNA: TGCAGCGTTTCCGACAATTTAGGAGCCCAGTACTTC.

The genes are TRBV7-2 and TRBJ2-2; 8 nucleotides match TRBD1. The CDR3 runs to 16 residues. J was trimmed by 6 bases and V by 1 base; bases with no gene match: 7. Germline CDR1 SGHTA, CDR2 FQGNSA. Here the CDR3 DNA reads TGTGCCAGCAGCTTAGTGCCAGGGGGCTGGGCCGGGGAGCTGTTTTTT. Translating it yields CASSLVPGGWAGELFF.

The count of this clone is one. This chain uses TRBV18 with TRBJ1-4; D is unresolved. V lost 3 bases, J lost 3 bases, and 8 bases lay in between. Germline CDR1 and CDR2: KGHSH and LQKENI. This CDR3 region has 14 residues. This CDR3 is CASSPTGANEKLFF. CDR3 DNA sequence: TGTGCCAGCTCACCCACCGGGGCTAATGAAAAACTGTTTTTT.

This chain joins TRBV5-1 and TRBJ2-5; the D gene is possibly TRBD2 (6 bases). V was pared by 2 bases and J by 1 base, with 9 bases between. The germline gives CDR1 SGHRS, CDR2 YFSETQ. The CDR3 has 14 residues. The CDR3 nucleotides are TGCGCCAGCAGCTTCGGGGGAGCCCAAGAGACCCAGTACTTC. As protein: CASSFGGAQETQYF.

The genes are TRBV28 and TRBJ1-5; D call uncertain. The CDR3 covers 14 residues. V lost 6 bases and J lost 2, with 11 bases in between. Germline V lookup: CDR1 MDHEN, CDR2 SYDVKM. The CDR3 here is CASRSRQGNQPQHF. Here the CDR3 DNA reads TGTGCCAGCAGGAGTAGGCAGGGCAATCAGCCCCAGCATTTT.

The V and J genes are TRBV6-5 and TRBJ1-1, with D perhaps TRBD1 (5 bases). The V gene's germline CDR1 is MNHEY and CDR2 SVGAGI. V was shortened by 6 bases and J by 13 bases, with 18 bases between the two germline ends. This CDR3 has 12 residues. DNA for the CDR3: TGTGCCAGCAGCACAGGCGGGGAAAAGGATTTCTTT. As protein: CASSTGGEKDFF.